What follows are 5 T cell receptor beta chains derived from one specimen sequenced in a study of siplizumab effects on memory and regulatory T cells. Generated by immunoSEQ multiplex PCR, the TCRdb table keeps only in-frame clones and is missing some. The table has some 52,000 clones, approximately 97% seen once. Sample: naive CD4+ T cells sorted from blood. Receptors originate from a human donor in good health.

This sequence joins TRBV29-1 and TRBJ2-2; D gene ambiguous. With 1 base removed from V and 4 bases from J, the gap between germline ends came to 4 bases. The CDR3 consists of 12 residues. Germline lookup yields CDR1 SQVTM and CDR2 ANQGSEA. CDR3 protein: CSVEGVTGELFF. In DNA, the CDR3 is TGCAGCGTTGAAGGGGTCACCGGGGAGCTGTTTTTT.

The chain is built from TRBV30 and TRBJ2-4; D possibly corresponds to TRBD2 (6 bases). CDR1 is GTSNPN and CDR2 is SVGIG in the germline V gene (reference sequence). V was trimmed by 4 bases and J by 0 bases, leaving 13 bases between them. The CDR3 contains 15 residues. In DNA form, the CDR3 reads TGTGCCTGGACTTTGGCGGGACTAGCCAAAAACATTCAGTACTTC. Its protein is CAWTLAGLAKNIQYF.

V gene TRBV20-1 combines with J gene TRBJ2-1; D is perhaps TRBD2 (5 bases). With 5 bases removed from V and 10 bases from J, the gap between germline ends came to 12 bases. Germline-derived CDR1 and CDR2 are DFQATT and SNEGSKA (reference sequence). CDR3 length: 11 amino acids. In DNA, the CDR3 is TGCAGTGCTTTTGCCGGGGTAGAGCAGTTCTTC. Translating it yields CSAFAGVEQFF.

The rearrangement uses TRBV18 and TRBJ2-7; TRBD2 aligns across 14 bases. The germline V gene encodes CDR1 KGHSH and CDR2 LQKENI. V shed 10 bases and J 7 bases; nucleotides not matched to a gene: 9. This CDR3 has 14 residues. CDR3: CATKRGLAGDEQYF. The CDR3 bases are TGTGCCACTAAGAGGGGACTAGCGGGAGATGAGCAGTACTTC.

CDR3 region: CASGLGGYGTEAFF. For the CDR3, the DNA is TGTGCTAGTGGTTTAGGGGGTTACGGCACTGAAGCTTTCTTT. V is TRBV12-5 and J is TRBJ1-1; D is possibly TRBD1 (6 bases). This CDR3 is 14 amino acids long. Germline CDR1 and CDR2: LGHNT and FRNRAP. Trimming cost V 3 bases and J 4 bases, with 12 bases left between them.